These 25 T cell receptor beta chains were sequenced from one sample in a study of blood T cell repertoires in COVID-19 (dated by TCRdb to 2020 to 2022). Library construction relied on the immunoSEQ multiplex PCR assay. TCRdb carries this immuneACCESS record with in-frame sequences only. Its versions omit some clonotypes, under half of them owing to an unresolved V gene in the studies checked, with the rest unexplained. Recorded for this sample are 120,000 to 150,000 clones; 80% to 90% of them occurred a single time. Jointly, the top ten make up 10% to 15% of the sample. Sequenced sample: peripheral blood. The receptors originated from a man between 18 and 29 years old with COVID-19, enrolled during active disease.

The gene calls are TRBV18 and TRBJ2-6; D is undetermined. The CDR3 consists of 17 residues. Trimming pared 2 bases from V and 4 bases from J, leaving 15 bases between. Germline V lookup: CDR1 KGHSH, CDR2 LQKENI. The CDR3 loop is CASSPVISGSGANVLTF. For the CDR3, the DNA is TGTGCCAGCTCACCAGTTATCTCAGGATCCGGGGCCAACGTCCTGACTTTC. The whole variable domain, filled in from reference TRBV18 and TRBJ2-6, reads NAGVMQNPRHLVRRRGQEARLRCSPMKGHSHVYWYRQLPEEGLKFMVYLQKENIIDESGMPKERFSAEFPKEGPSILRIQQVVRGDSAAYFCASSPVISGSGANVLTFGAGSRLTVL.

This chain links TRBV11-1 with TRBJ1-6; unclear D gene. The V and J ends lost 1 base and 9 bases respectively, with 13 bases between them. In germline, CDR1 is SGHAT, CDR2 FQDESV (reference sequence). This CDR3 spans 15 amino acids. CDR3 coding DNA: TGTGCCAGCAGCTTAGGAGGTGGTCTCGGTTCACCCCTCCACTTT. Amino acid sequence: CASSLGGGLGSPLHF.

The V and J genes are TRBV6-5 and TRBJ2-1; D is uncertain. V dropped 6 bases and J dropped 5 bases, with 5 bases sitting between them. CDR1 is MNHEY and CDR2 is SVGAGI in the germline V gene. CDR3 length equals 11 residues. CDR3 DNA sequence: TGTGCCAGCAGCCGTGACAATGAGCAGTTCTTC. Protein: CASSRDNEQFF.

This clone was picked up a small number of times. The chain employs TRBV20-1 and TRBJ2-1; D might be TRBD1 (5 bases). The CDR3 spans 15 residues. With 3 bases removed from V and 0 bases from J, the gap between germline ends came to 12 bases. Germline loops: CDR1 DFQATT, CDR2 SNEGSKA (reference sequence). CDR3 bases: TGCAGTGCTAGTGCAGGGCGAAGCTCCTACAATGAGCAGTTCTTC. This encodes CSASAGRSSYNEQFF.

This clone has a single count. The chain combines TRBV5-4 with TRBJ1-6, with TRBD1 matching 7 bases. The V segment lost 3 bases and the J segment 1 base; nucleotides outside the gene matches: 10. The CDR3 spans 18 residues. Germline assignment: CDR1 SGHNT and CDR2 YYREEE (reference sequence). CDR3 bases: TGTGCCAGCAGCTACTTACAGGGGCCGGGATCCTATAATTCACCCCTCCACTTT. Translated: CASSYLQGPGSYNSPLHF.

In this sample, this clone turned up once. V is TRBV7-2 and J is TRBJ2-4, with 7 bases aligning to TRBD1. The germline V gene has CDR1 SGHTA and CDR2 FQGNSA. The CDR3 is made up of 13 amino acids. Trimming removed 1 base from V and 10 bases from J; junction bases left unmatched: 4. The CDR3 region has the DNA TGTGCCAGCAGCTTAGGACAGGGCCAGATTCAGTACTTC. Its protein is CASSLGQGQIQYF.

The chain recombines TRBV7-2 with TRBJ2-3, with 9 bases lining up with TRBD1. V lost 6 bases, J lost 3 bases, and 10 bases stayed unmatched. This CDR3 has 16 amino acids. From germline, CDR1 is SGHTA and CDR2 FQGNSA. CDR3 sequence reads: CASREHYRGLTDTQYF. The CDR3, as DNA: TGTGCCAGCAGGGAACACTACAGGGGGCTGACAGATACGCAGTATTTT.

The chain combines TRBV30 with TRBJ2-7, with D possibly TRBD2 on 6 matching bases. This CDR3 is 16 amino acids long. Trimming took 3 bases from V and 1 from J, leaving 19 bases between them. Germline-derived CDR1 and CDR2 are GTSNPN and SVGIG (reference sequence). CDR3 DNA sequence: TGTGCCTGGAGCTCCCCCCACGGGAGCGGATCCTACGAGCAGTACTTC. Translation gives CAWSSPHGSGSYEQYF.

The CDR3 here is CASRRAGDAGELFF. DNA of the CDR3: TGTGCCAGCAGACGCGCAGGGGACGCCGGGGAGCTGTTTTTT. The J gene is TRBJ2-2, the V gene TRBV27, with TRBD1 as a possible D gene (6 bases). This CDR3 spans 14 amino acids. Looked up from germline, CDR1 is MNHEY and CDR2 is SMNVEV (reference sequence). Trimming removed 6 bases at V and 6 bases at J, with 14 bases between.

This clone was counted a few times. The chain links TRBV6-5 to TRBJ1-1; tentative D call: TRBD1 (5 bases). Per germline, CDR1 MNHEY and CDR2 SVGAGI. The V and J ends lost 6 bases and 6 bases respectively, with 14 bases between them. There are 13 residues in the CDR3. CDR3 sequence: CASRSGGVSEAFF. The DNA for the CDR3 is TGTGCCAGCAGGTCGGGGGGAGTATCTGAAGCTTTCTTT.

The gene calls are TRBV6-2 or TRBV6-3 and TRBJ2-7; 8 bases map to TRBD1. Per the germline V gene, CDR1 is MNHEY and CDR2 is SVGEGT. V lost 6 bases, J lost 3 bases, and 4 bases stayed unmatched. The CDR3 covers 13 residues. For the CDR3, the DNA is TGTGCCAGCAGCTCACAGGGGGACTACGAGCAGTACTTC. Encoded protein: CASSSQGDYEQYF.

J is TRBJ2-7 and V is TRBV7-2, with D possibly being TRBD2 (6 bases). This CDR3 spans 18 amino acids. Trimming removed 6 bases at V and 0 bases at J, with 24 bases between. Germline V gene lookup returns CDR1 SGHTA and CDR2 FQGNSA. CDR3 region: CASRPIYLPGLSSYEQYF. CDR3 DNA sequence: TGTGCCAGCAGACCTATTTATTTACCGGGACTTAGCTCCTACGAGCAGTACTTC.

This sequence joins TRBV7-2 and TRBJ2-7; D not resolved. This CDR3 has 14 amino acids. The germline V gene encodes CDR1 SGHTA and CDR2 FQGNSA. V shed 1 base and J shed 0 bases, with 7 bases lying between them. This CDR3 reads CASSLDASSYEQYF. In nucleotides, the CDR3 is TGTGCCAGCAGCTTAGACGCGAGCTCCTACGAGCAGTACTTC.

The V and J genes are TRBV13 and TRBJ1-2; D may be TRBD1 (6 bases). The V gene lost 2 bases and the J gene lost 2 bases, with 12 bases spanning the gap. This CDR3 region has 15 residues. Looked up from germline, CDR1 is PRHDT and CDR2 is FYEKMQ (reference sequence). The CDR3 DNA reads TGTGCCAGCAGCTTATCCGGGGGGCGGAACTATGGCTACACCTTC. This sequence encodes CASSLSGGRNYGYTF.

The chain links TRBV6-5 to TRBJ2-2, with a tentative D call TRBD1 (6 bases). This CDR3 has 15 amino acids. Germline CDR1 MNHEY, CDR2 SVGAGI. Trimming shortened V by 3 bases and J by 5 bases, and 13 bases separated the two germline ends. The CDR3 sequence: CASSYATGRTGELFF. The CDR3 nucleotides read TGTGCCAGCAGTTATGCAACAGGGAGAACCGGGGAGCTGTTTTTT.

The CDR3 DNA reads as TGTGCCAGCAGCTTGACCCTAGACAGAAGCTACGAGCAGTACTTC. It specifies CASSLTLDRSYEQYF. The rearrangement joins TRBV7-7 to TRBJ2-7; D might be TRBD1 (5 bases). With 3 bases removed from V and 3 bases from J, the gap between germline ends came to 15 bases. The CDR3 extends over 15 amino acids. Germline CDR1 SSHAT, CDR2 FNYEAQ (reference sequence).

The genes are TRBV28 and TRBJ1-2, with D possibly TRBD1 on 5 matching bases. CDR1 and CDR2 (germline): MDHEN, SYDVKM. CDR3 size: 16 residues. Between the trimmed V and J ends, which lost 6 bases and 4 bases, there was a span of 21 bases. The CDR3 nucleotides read TGTGCCAGCAGCTCCCCTCTGCGGGGCTCTGGCTATGGCTACACCTTC. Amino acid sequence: CASSSPLRGSGYGYTF.

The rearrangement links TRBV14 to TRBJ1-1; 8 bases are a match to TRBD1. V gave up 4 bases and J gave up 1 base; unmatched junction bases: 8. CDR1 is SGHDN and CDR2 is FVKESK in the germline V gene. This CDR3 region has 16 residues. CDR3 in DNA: TGTGCCAGCAGCCCCTGGACAGGGCGGGGGAACACTGAAGCTTTCTTT. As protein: CASSPWTGRGNTEAFF.

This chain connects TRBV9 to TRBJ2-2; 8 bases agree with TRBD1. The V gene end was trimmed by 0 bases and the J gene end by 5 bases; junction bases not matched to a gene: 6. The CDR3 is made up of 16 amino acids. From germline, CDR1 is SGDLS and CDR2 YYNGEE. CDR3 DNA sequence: TGTGCCAGCAGCGTAGGGACAGGGCGGGAAACCGGGGAGCTGTTTTTT. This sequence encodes CASSVGTGRETGELFF.

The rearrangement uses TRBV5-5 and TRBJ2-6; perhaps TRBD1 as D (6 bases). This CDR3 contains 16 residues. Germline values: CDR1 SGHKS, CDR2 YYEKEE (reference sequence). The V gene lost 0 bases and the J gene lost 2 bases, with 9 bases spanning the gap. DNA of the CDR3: TGTGCCAGCAGCTTGGAATCAGGGGCTGGGGCCAACGTCCTGACTTTC. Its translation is CASSLESGAGANVLTF.

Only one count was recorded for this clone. Here the CDR3 DNA reads TGTGCCAGCTCGCCGGACAGCTACGAGCAGTACTTC. Translation gives CASSPDSYEQYF. This chain uses TRBV18 with TRBJ2-7; tentatively, D is TRBD1 (6 bases). CDR1 and CDR2 from the germline V gene are KGHSH and LQKENI. The CDR3 extends over 12 amino acids. The V gene lost 6 bases and the J gene lost 3 bases, with 9 bases spanning the gap.

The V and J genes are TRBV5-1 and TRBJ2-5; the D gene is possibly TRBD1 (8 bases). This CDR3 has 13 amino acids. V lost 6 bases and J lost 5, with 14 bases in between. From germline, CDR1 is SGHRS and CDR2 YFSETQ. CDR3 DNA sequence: TGCGCCAGCACACAGGGGGGAGGGGAGACCCAGTACTTC. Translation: CASTQGGGETQYF.

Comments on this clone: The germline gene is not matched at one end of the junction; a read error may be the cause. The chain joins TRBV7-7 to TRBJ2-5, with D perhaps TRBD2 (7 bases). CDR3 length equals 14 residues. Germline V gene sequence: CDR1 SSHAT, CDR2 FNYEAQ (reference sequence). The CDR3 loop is CASSPLRGGETQYF. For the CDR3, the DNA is TGTGCTAGCAGCCCCCTTAGGGGGGGAGAGACCCAGTACTTC.

The CDR3 bases are TGTGCCAGCTCCCCGGGAGACTCATACGAGCAGTACTTC. It specifies CASSPGDSYEQYF. The rearrangement links TRBV6-6 to TRBJ2-7; D is perhaps TRBD2 (6 bases). The CDR3 consists of 13 residues. Between the trimmed V and J ends, which lost 8 bases and 4 bases, there was a span of 15 bases. Germline CDR1 MNHNY, CDR2 SVGAGI (reference sequence).

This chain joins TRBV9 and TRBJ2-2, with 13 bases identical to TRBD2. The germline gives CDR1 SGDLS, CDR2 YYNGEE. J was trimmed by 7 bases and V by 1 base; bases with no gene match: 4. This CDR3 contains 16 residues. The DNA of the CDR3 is TGTGCCAGCAGCGTACGGACTAGCGGGAGTGACGGGGAGCTGTTTTTT. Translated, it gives CASSVRTSGSDGELFF. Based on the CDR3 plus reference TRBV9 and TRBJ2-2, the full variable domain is DSGVTQTPKHLITATGQRVTLRCSPRSGDLSVYWYQQSLDQGLQFLIQYYNGEERAKGNILERFSAQQFPDLHSELNLSSLELGDSALYFCASSVRTSGSDGELFFGEGSRLTVL.